The clone carrying this TCR beta chain was detected a few times. Its antigen remains unknown. These data come from a study of T cells after yellow fever vaccination. Study at large: Fractions containing few cells were prepared with SMART-Seq v4 Ultra Low Input.

5'RACE template switching produced TCR cDNA carrying a universal primer site and UMIs. TCRdb redid the calling of the 5' RACE reads with MiXCR, one entry per CDR3 protein. The sample contains around 200,000 distinct CDR3 sequences, 8% to 13% of which appear only once. Study observations and caveats: Post-booster repertoires contained most primary-vaccination clones again (roughly 95% CD4, over 70% CD8).

The clonotype comes from a young man who received the YFV17D yellow fever vaccine. The specimen comprised CD8+ T cells sorted from PBMCs, sampled 15 days after the yellow fever booster vaccination.

DNA for the CDR3: TGCGCCAGCAGCCAAAACCGACAGGAGCAGTACTTC. It is translated as CASSQNRQEQYF. This rearrangement joins TRBV4-1 to TRBJ2-7, with D possibly matching TRBD1 (5 bases). Trimming left V 2 bases short and J 7 bases short, with 9 bases between. This CDR3 is built from 12 residues. The germline gives CDR1 MGHRA, CDR2 YSYEKL.